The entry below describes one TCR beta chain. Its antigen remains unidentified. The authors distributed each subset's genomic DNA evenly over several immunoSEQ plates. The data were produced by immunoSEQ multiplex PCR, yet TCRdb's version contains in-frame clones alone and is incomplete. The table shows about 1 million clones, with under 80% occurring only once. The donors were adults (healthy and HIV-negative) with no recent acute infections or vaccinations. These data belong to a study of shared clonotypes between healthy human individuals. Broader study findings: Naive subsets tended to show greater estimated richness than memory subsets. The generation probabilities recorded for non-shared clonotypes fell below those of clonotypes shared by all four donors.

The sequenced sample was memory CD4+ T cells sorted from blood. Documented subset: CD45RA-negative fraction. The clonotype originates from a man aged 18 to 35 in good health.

CDR3 region: CASSMGAAYNSPLHF. CDR3 sequence (DNA): TGTGCCAGTAGTATGGGGGCAGCCTATAATTCACCCCTCCACTTT. The V gene is TRBV19, the J gene TRBJ1-6; a weak D match, TRBD1 (6 bases). The V gene lost 3 bases and the J gene lost 2 bases, with 8 bases spanning the gap. The CDR3 extends over 15 amino acids. The germline CDR1 and CDR2 sequences are LNHDA and SQIVND (reference sequence).